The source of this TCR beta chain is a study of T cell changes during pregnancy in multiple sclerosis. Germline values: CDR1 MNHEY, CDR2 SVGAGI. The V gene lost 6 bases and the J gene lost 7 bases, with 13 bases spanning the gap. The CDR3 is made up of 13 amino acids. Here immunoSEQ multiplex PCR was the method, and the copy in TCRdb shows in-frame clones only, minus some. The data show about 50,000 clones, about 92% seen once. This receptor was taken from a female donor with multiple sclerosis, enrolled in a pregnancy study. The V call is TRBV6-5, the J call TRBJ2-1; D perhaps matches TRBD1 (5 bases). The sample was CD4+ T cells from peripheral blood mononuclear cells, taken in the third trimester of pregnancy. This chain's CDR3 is CASRDSGRNEQFF. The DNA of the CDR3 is TGTGCCAGCAGAGACAGTGGGCGGAATGAGCAGTTCTTC.